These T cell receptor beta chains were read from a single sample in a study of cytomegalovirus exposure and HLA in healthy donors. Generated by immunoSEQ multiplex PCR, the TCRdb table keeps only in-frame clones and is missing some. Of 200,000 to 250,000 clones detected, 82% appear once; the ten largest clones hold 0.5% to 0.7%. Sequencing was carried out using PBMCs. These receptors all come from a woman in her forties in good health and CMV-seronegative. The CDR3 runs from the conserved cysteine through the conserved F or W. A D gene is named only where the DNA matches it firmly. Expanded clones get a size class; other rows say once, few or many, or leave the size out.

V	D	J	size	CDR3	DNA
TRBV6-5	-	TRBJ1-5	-	CASSQQLNQPQHF	TGTGCCAGCAGCCAACAGCTCAATCAGCCCCAGCATTTT
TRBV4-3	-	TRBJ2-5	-	CASSQERGQEGSTYF	TGCGCCAGCAGCCAAGAACGCGGACAGGAGGGATCGACGTACTTC
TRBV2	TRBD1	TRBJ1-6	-	CASGGRSYNSPLHF	TGTGCCTCAGGGGGCAGGTCCTATAATTCACCCCTCCACTTT
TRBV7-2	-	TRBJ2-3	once	CASSQASLGGGIDTQYF	TGTGCCAGCAGCCAAGCTAGTTTGGGGGGGGGCATCGATACGCAGTATTTT
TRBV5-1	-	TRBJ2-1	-	CASSPTPGGEQFF	TGCGCCAGCAGCCCTACCCCCGGGGGTGAGCAGTTCTTC
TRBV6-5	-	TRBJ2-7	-	CASSKQGYEQYF	TGTGCCAGCAGCAAACAGGGCTACGAGCAGTACTTC
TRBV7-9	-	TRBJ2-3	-	CASSSGTGLVTDTQYF	TGTGCCAGCAGCTCCGGGACAGGACTAGTCACAGATACGCAGTATTTT
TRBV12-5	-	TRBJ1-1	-	CASGLSSWTDPRGDNTEAFF	TGTGCTAGTGGTTTGTCCTCCTGGACAGATCCCCGTGGGGATAACACTGAAGCTTTCTTT
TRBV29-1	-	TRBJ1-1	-	CSVVGRSEAFF	TGCAGCGTTGTTGGGAGGTCTGAAGCTTTCTTT
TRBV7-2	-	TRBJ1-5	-	CASSLPGYQPQHF	TGTGCCAGCAGCTTACCAGGGTACCAGCCCCAGCATTTT
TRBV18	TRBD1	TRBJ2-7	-	CASSPPGQGYEQYF	TGTGCCAGCTCGCCGCCGGGACAGGGTTATGAGCAGTACTTC
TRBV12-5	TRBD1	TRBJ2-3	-	CASGLGLGDRTDTQYF	TGTGCTAGTGGTTTGGGCCTGGGGGACAGAACAGATACGCAGTATTTT
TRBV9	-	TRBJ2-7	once	CASSSDGGEQYF	TGTGCCAGCAGCAGCGACGGGGGCGAGCAGTACTTC
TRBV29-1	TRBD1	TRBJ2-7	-	CSVEDGQGPYEQYF	TGCAGCGTTGAAGATGGACAGGGTCCCTACGAGCAGTACTTC
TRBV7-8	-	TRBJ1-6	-	CASRPQGSLNNSPLHF	TGTGCCAGCAGGCCCCAGGGGTCTCTGAATAATTCACCCCTCCACTTT
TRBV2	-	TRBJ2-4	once	CASSDPGYIQYF	TGTGCCAGCAGTGACCCGGGGTACATTCAGTACTTC
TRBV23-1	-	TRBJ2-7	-	CASSQPSLYF	TGCGCCAGCAGTCAACCTAGTCTTTACTTC
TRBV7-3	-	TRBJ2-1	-	CASSGGTDNEQFF	TGTGCCAGCAGCGGAGGGACAGACAATGAGCAGTTCTTC
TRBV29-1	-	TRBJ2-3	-	CSVDSSSTDTQYF	TGCAGCGTTGACAGTTCTAGCACAGATACGCAGTATTTT
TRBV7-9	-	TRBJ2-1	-	CASERNEQFF	TGTGCCAGCGAACGGAATGAGCAGTTCTTC
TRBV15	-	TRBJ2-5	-	CATSRDSGETQYF	TGTGCCACCAGCAGAGATTCGGGTGAGACCCAGTACTTC
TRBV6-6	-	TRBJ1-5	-	CASRFSRGERNQPQHF	TGTGCCAGCAGGTTCTCCCGGGGTGAGAGAAATCAGCCCCAGCATTTT
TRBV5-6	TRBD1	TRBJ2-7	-	CASSRTGLSYEQYF	TGTGCCAGCAGCCGGACAGGGCTCTCCTACGAGCAGTACTTC